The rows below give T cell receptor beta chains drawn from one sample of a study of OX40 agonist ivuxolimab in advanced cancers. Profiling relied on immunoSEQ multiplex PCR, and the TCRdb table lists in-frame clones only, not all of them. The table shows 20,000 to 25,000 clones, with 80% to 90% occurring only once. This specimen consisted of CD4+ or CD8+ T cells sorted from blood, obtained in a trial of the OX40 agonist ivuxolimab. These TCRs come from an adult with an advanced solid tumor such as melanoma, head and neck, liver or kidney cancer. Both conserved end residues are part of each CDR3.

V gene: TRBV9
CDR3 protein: CASSVLGADTQYF

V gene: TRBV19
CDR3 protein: CASSMGGLDIQYF

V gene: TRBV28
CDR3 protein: CASSFPLAGYNEQFF

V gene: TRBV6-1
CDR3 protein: CAISDSNQPQHF

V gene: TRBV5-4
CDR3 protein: CASSLAGGAPYNEQFF

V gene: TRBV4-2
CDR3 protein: CASSRQDGGDRTDTQYF

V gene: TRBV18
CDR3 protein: CASSPDRLGTGELFF

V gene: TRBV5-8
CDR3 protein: CASSLAPSSSYEQYF

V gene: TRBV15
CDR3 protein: CATSQSIGDTQYF

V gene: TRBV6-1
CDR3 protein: CASSDGTGRNIQYF

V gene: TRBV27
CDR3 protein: CASSLAGVSNNEQFF

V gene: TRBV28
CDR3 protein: CASSQGGVNEKLFF

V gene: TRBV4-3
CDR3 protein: CASSHLGGRNYNEQFF

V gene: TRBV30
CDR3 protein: CAWSLAGGEQFF

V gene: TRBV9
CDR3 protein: CASSVASGRRENTIYF

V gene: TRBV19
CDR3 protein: CASSLGTGLGNQPQHF

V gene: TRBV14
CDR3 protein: CASSPRKGINEKLFF

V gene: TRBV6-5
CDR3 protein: CASSWAGSGELFF

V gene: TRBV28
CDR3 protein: CASSPRITGQPQHF

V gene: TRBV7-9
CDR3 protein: CASSLVDREEETQYF

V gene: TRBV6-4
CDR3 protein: CASSDPEVGQLGEKLFF

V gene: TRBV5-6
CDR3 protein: CASSPGTAITQYF

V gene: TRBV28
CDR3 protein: CASNRDPDTQYF

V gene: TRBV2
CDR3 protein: CASSERGRGTGLYEQYF

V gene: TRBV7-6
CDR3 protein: CASSFLGERRDTQYF

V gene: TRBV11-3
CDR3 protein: CASSLETSGWNEQFF

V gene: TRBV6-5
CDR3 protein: CASSYSPSGSSYEQYF

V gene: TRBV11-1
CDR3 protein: CASSPRDKETQYF

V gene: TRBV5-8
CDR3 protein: CASPGSGEQFF

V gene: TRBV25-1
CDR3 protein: CASSESNGWEQFF

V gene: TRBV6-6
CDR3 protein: CASNTASDYGYTF

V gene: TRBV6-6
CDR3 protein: CASSYSTGSAGYEQYF

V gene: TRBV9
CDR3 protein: CASSPLMGYEQYF

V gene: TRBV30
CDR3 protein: CAWSPTSASYEQYF

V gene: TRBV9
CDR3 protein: CASSISGGVQETQYF

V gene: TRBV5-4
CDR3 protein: CASSLHPSSYEQYF

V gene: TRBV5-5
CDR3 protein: CASSLAGHSYEQYF

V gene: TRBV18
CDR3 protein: CASAGTGASYEQYF

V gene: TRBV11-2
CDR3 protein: CASSPLTFSTGELFF

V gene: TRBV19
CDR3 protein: CASSPAGQTYEQYF

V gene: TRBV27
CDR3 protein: CASSSISNTQYF

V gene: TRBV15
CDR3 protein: CATSRDSGLSYEQYF

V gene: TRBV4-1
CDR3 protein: CASSQERGPYEQYF

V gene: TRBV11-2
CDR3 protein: CASSPLAGVVEQFF

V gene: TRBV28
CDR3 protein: CASSVLRGPSYEQYF

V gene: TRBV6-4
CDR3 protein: CASRQGEMTEAFF

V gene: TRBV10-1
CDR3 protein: CASSESEGGGARRELFF

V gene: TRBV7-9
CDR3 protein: CASSEETQYF

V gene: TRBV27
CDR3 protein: CASSFGTGEDNEQFF

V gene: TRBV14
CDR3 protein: CASSQDQGKLAALSSYNEQFF

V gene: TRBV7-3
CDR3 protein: CASSQEEGYGYTF

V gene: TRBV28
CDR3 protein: CASSDPGMGFSRAFF

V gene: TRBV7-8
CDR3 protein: CASSLKPVIANTGELFF

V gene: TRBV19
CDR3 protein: CASSQDRVQRQETQYF

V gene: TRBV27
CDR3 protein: CASRQGNTEAFF

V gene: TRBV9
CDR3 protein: CASSVAGGLPYNEQFF

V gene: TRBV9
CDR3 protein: CASSPGGAGELFF

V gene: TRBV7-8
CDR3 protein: CASSFDSTDTQYF

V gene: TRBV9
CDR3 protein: CASSVDGKPYEQYF